These T cell receptor beta chains were read from a single sample in a study of blood T cell repertoires in COVID-19. Clones were read by immunoSEQ multiplex PCR, and TCRdb kept only the in-frame ones, dropping some. The sample contains 150,000 to 200,000 clones, 90% of which appear only once. Input material: peripheral blood. The source of these receptors is a man in his sixties with active or convalescent COVID-19. The CDR3 runs from the conserved cysteine through the conserved F or W. A D gene is named only where the DNA matches it firmly. Only part of the rows carry a size: once, few, many, or a class if the clone is expanded.

d_call	v_call	clone_size	cdr3_length	j_call	cdr3_aa	cdr3_nt
NA	TRBV6-5	NA	14	TRBJ2-2	CASQRQLNTGELFF	TGTGCCAGCCAGCGACAGCTAAACACCGGGGAGCTGTTTTTT
NA	TRBV5-6	NA	15	TRBJ1-2	CASSLGPGANYGYTF	TGTGCCAGCAGCTTGGGTCCGGGAGCTAACTATGGCTACACCTTC
TRBD2	TRBV5-1	NA	13	TRBJ2-4	CASSLYLAGEWYF	TGCGCCAGCAGCTTATACCTAGCGGGAGAGTGGTACTTC
TRBD2	TRBV5-6	NA	19	TRBJ2-5	CASSLAAAGLYRYQETQYF	TGTGCCAGCAGCTTGGCCGCAGCGGGACTGTACCGGTACCAAGAGACCCAGTACTTC
TRBD2	TRBV7-2	NA	15	TRBJ2-7	CASSTTSGGTYEQYF	TGTGCCAGCAGCACGACTAGCGGGGGGACTTACGAGCAGTACTTC
NA	TRBV28	NA	15	TRBJ1-1	CASYGSGRGNTEAFF	TGTGCCAGCTACGGATCGGGGAGGGGGAACACTGAAGCTTTCTTT
TRBD2	TRBV7-2	NA	16	TRBJ2-1	CASSLQSTSGSHEQFF	TGTGCCAGCAGCTTACAGTCGACTAGCGGGAGTCATGAGCAGTTCTTC
NA	TRBV7-8	NA	14	TRBJ1-6	CASSLNRRDSPLHF	TGTGCCAGCAGCTTAAACAGGAGGGATTCACCCCTCCACTTT
NA	TRBV5-1	once	16	TRBJ2-1	CASSFPRAASNNEQFF	TGCGCCAGCAGCTTTCCAAGAGCGGCCTCCAACAATGAGCAGTTCTTC
NA	TRBV14	NA	13	TRBJ1-1	CASSQIWAGRAFF	TGTGCCAGCAGCCAAATATGGGCGGGGAGAGCTTTCTTT
NA	TRBV19	NA	14	TRBJ2-2	CASSIQEVAGELFF	TGTGCCAGTAGTATTCAGGAGGTCGCCGGGGAGCTGTTTTTT
NA	TRBV10-3	NA	14	TRBJ1-6	CAIRRRTNNSPLHF	TGTGCCATCAGGAGACGGACTAATAATTCACCCCTCCACTTT
TRBD1	TRBV6-2/TRBV6-3	NA	15	TRBJ2-1	CASSYKGQGYNEQFF	TGTGCCAGCAGTTATAAGGGACAGGGGTACAATGAGCAGTTCTTC
TRBD1	TRBV6-5	NA	14	TRBJ1-5	CASKPDRVDQPQHF	TGTGCCAGCAAACCTGACAGGGTCGATCAGCCCCAGCATTTT
TRBD1	TRBV11-2	few	15	TRBJ1-3	CASFSSTGLGNTIYF	TGTGCCAGCTTTTCTTCGACAGGGCTCGGAAACACCATATATTTT
TRBD1	TRBV9	NA	21	TRBJ2-4	CASSVGGGTGKEVRSKNIQYF	TGTGCCAGCAGCGTAGGAGGTGGGACAGGGAAGGAGGTGCGGTCGAAAAACATTCAGTACTTC
TRBD2	TRBV29-1	NA	15	TRBJ2-3	CSGISTSGRTDTQYF	TGCAGCGGAATATCAACTAGCGGACGCACAGATACGCAGTATTTT
NA	TRBV7-9	NA	14	TRBJ2-1	CASSLEVRVYEQFF	TGTGCCAGCAGCTTAGAGGTCAGGGTATATGAGCAGTTCTTC
TRBD1	TRBV6-5	NA	12	TRBJ1-1	CASSSGTGKAFF	TGTGCCAGCAGTTCGGGGACAGGCAAAGCTTTCTTT
TRBD1	TRBV7-8	NA	15	TRBJ2-7	CASSDGQAPGVEQYF	TGTGCCAGCAGTGACGGACAGGCCCCAGGGGTCGAGCAGTACTTC
NA	TRBV27	NA	14	TRBJ1-5	CASSFQAAGQPQHF	TGTGCCAGCAGTTTTCAGGCGGCGGGGCAGCCCCAGCATTTT
NA	TRBV27	NA	13	TRBJ2-7	CASSLSDSYEQYF	TGTGCCAGCAGTTTATCAGACAGCTACGAGCAGTACTTC
NA	TRBV6-5	NA	14	TRBJ1-4	CASSYWRVPEKLFF	TGTGCCAGCAGTTACTGGAGGGTGCCTGAAAAACTGTTTTTT
NA	TRBV4-1	few	15	TRBJ1-4	CASSPAGSGNEKLFF	TGCGCCAGCAGCCCTGCGGGGAGCGGTAATGAAAAACTGTTTTTT
TRBD2	TRBV19	once	15	TRBJ2-7	CASSITGLALNEQYF	TGTGCCAGTAGTATCACCGGACTAGCGCTCAACGAGCAGTACTTC
NA	TRBV28	NA	17	TRBJ1-4	CASTPPSGGRYNEKLFF	TGTGCCAGCACCCCTCCCTCGGGGGGCCGCTATAATGAAAAACTGTTTTTT
TRBD1	TRBV24-1	NA	20	TRBJ1-5	CATSPQGQGSLSLSNQPQHF	TGTGCCACCAGCCCTCAGGGACAGGGGTCGTTATCCTTAAGCAATCAGCCCCAGCATTTT
TRBD1	TRBV9	NA	13	TRBJ1-1	CASSGGPGQEAFF	TGTGCCAGCAGCGGAGGACCGGGACAGGAAGCTTTCTTT
NA	TRBV7-9	NA	14	TRBJ2-5	CASSYYRDTETQYF	TGTGCCAGCAGCTACTACAGGGATACGGAGACCCAGTACTTC
NA	TRBV3-1/TRBV3-2	NA	14	TRBJ1-2	CASSQDAENYGYTF	TGTGCCAGCAGCCAAGATGCGGAGAACTATGGCTACACCTTC
NA	TRBV7-9	few	17	TRBJ1-4	CASSLGGFGRPNEKLFF	TGTGCCAGCAGCTTAGGGGGCTTCGGTCGTCCTAATGAAAAACTGTTTTTT
NA	TRBV7-6	NA	13	TRBJ2-1	CAGGSGEGDEQFF	TGTGCCGGGGGGTCGGGTGAGGGCGATGAGCAGTTCTTC
NA	TRBV5-1	NA	16	TRBJ1-3	CASSLETASSGNTIYF	TGCGCCAGCAGCTTGGAGACAGCGAGCTCTGGAAACACCATATATTTT
TRBD1	TRBV7-2	few	16	TRBJ1-6	CASSLVGTGTNSPLHF	TGTGCCAGCAGCTTAGTTGGGACAGGGACCAATTCACCCCTCCACTTT
TRBD2	TRBV5-1	NA	16	TRBJ2-1	CASSPRVAGTYNEQFF	TGCGCCAGCAGCCCCCGGGTAGCGGGGACCTACAATGAGCAGTTCTTC
TRBD1	TRBV7-9	NA	15	TRBJ1-2	CASSLGQVANYGYTF	TGTGCCAGCAGCTTGGGACAGGTAGCTAACTATGGCTACACCTTC
TRBD1	TRBV11-2	NA	16	TRBJ2-7	CASSLDGGQGVYEQYF	TGTGCCAGCAGCTTAGACGGGGGACAGGGTGTTTACGAGCAGTACTTC
NA	TRBV6-1	NA	15	TRBJ1-5	CASSEMGHPNQPQHF	TGTGCCAGCAGTGAAATGGGACATCCGAATCAGCCCCAGCATTTT
NA	TRBV27	NA	14	TRBJ2-2	CASGPRDRTGELFF	TGTGCCAGCGGCCCCAGGGATCGGACCGGGGAGCTGTTTTTT
TRBD1	TRBV6-5	NA	12	TRBJ1-2	CASTGTGHGYTF	TGTGCCAGCACCGGGACAGGGCATGGCTACACCTTC
TRBD1	TRBV3-1/TRBV3-2	NA	17	TRBJ1-2	CASSQGVGTDSNYGYTF	TGTGCCAGCAGCCAAGGGGTAGGGACAGACTCTAACTATGGCTACACCTTC
NA	TRBV7-6	NA	13	TRBJ1-5	CASSTGQYQPQHF	TGTGCCAGCAGCACCGGACAGTATCAGCCCCAGCATTTT
TRBD1	TRBV2	NA	18	TRBJ1-3	CASTRDSITTSSGNTIYF	TGTGCCAGCACCAGGGACAGTATTACGACCTCCTCTGGAAACACCATATATTTT
TRBD1	TRBV19	NA	13	TRBJ2-5	CASSGQEKETQYF	TGTGCCAGTAGCGGACAGGAGAAGGAGACCCAGTACTTC
NA	TRBV19	NA	13	TRBJ2-5	CASSVAGKKTQYF	TGTGCCAGTAGTGTGGCAGGGAAAAAGACCCAGTACTTC
NA	TRBV7-2	NA	15	TRBJ2-5	CASSLDAGYQETQYF	TGTGCCAGCAGCTTAGATGCAGGGTACCAAGAGACCCAGTACTTC
TRBD1	TRBV19	NA	11	TRBJ1-1	CASSQQGWAFF	TGTGCCAGTAGCCAACAGGGGTGGGCTTTCTTT
NA	TRBV5-1	once	15	TRBJ1-4	CASSLVEGRGEKLFF	TGCGCCAGCAGCTTGGTAGAGGGAAGAGGGGAAAAACTGTTTTTT
NA	TRBV11-1	NA	11	TRBJ1-3	CASSYPRGPRF	TGTGCCAGCAGCTACCCCAGAGGGCCCAGATTT
TRBD1	TRBV6-5	NA	14	TRBJ2-7	CASSWTGHTYEQYF	TGTGCCAGCAGCTGGACAGGACATACCTACGAGCAGTACTTC
NA	TRBV3-1/TRBV3-2	NA	14	TRBJ1-1	CASSQDGGRTEAFF	TGTGCCAGCAGCCAAGACGGAGGGCGCACTGAAGCTTTCTTT
TRBD2	TRBV4-2	NA	15	TRBJ2-7	CASSQEQAGPYEQYF	TGTGCCAGCAGCCAAGAGCAAGCGGGACCCTACGAGCAGTACTTC
TRBD1	TRBV4-2	NA	15	TRBJ1-2	CASSQVGDRDYGYTF	TGTGCCAGCAGCCAAGTAGGAGACAGGGACTATGGCTACACCTTC
TRBD1	TRBV19	NA	15	TRBJ1-1	CASSPPDRGNTEAFF	TGTGCCAGTAGCCCTCCAGACAGGGGGAACACTGAAGCTTTCTTT
NA	TRBV2	NA	14	TRBJ1-2	CASSEQGRSYGYTF	TGTGCCAGCAGTGAACAGGGTCGAAGCTATGGCTACACCTTC
NA	TRBV27	NA	16	TRBJ1-6	CASSTTGIPANSPLHF	TGTGCCAGCAGTACAACAGGAATCCCCGCAAATTCACCCCTCCACTTT
TRBD1	TRBV7-2	NA	15	TRBJ1-2	CASSFSTGQYYGYTF	TGTGCCAGCAGCTTCAGCACGGGACAGTACTATGGCTACACCTTC
NA	TRBV18	NA	14	TRBJ2-3	CASSPPVRADTQYF	TGTGCCAGCTCACCACCGGTTAGAGCAGATACGCAGTATTTT
NA	TRBV27	NA	15	TRBJ2-3	CASSSFRADTDTQYF	TGTGCCAGCAGTTCATTCAGGGCCGACACAGATACGCAGTATTTT